A single sample gave rise to the 10 T cell receptor beta chains below, sequenced in a study of blood T cell repertoires in COVID-19. TCRdb's copy holds only in-frame clones and misses some; the assay was immunoSEQ multiplex PCR. Of some 97,000 clones in the sample, about nine tenths were seen once. The sample taken for sequencing was peripheral blood. The receptor set was obtained from a man in his sixties or seventies with acute or convalescent COVID-19.

This clone was seen once. This sample includes further DNA sequences coding for the same CDR3. The chain couples TRBV6-4 to TRBJ1-1; perhaps TRBD1 as D (5 bases). Germline V gene sequence: CDR1 MRHNA, CDR2 SNTAGT. The CDR3 is 14 amino acids. V was trimmed by 2 bases and J by 2 bases, leaving 9 bases between them. For the CDR3, the DNA is TGTGCCAGCAGTGACACAGACAGAAACACTGAAGCTTTCTTT. This sequence encodes CASSDTDRNTEAFF.

This clone was recorded once. CDR3 residues: CASSSRTGGTYNEQFF. The CDR3 DNA is TGTGCCAGCAGCTCCCGGACAGGGGGGACCTACAATGAGCAGTTCTTC. The V and J genes are TRBV11-2 and TRBJ2-1, with 10 bases matching TRBD1. The V gene end was trimmed by 4 bases and the J gene end by 2 bases; junction bases not matched to a gene: 5. Germline loops: CDR1 SGHAT, CDR2 FQNNGV. The CDR3 runs to 16 residues.

The J gene is TRBJ2-3, the V gene TRBV28; 10 bases line up with TRBD2. J gave up 2 bases and V 2 bases, and 7 bases lay outside the gene matches. CDR3 length: 17 residues. Germline-derived CDR1 and CDR2 are MDHEN and SYDVKM. The CDR3 region has the DNA TGTGCCAGCAGTTTAGGTTCGGGACTAGCGACCACAGATACGCAGTATTTT. This translates into CASSLGSGLATTDTQYF.

The chain uses TRBV9 and TRBJ2-1, with TRBD2 matching 10 bases. The length of the CDR3 is 16 residues. CDR1 is SGDLS and CDR2 is YYNGEE in the germline V gene. Unmatched junction bases numbered 4, after V lost 3 bases and J lost 1 base. The CDR3 sequence is CASSGASGGSYNEQFF. CDR3 DNA: TGTGCCAGCAGCGGGGCTAGCGGGGGTTCCTACAATGAGCAGTTCTTC.

This chain uses TRBV12-3 or TRBV12-4 with TRBJ1-2; perhaps TRBD1 as D (6 bases). The CDR3 has 13 amino acids. Trimming pared 3 bases from V and 8 bases from J, leaving 13 bases between. DNA for the CDR3: TGTGCCAGCAGTTTTGGCAGGGGTGGCGGCTACACCTTC. Its translation: CASSFGRGGGYTF.

The CDR3 DNA reads TGTGCCAGCAGTTTAGCGGCCTCCCTCGCCATATATTTT. As protein: CASSLAASLAIYF. The chain combines TRBV12-3 or TRBV12-4 with TRBJ1-3; D not certain. The V end was cut by 0 bases, the J end by 11 bases, with 11 bases between. CDR3 length: 13 amino acids.

The rearrangement joins TRBV10-3 to TRBJ1-1, with 7 bases aligning to TRBD1. CDR1 is ENHRY, CDR2 SYGVKD, per germline. Trimming removed 4 bases from V and 3 bases from J; junction bases left unmatched: 5. There are 14 residues in the CDR3. CDR3 DNA sequence: TGTGCCATCAGTGGGGGACAGTCGCACACTGAAGCTTTCTTT. Amino acid sequence: CAISGGQSHTEAFF.

V is TRBV5-1 and J is TRBJ1-3, with D perhaps TRBD1 (6 bases). Germline CDR1 reads SGHRS; CDR2 reads YFSETQ. The V end was cut by 4 bases, the J end by 4 bases, with 12 bases between. CDR3 size: 14 residues. The CDR3 here is CASSPAGGGNTIYF. The CDR3 coding sequence is TGCGCCAGCAGCCCGGCGGGGGGCGGAAACACCATATATTTT.

V usage is TRBV12-3 or TRBV12-4 and J usage is TRBJ1-4; the D gene is possibly TRBD1 (5 bases). Trimming pared 5 bases from V and 8 bases from J, leaving 12 bases between. CDR3 length equals 13 residues. For the CDR3, the DNA is TGTGCCAGCAGTACGACAGTTGCGGAAAAACTGTTTTTT. Protein sequence: CASSTTVAEKLFF.

The chain joins TRBV28 to TRBJ2-1, with D possibly matching TRBD2 (6 bases). Germline CDR1 reads MDHEN; CDR2 reads SYDVKM. There are 11 residues in the CDR3. The CDR3 loop is CASGPYNEQFF. The CDR3 region has the DNA TGTGCTAGCGGCCCCTACAATGAGCAGTTCTTC.